These 12 T cell receptor beta chains originate from one sample sequenced in a study of blood T cell repertoires in COVID-19. Generated by immunoSEQ multiplex PCR, the TCRdb table keeps only in-frame clones and is missing some. The sample consists of 170,000 or so clones, just over 85% of them appearing once. The specimen was peripheral blood. These receptors originate from a man between 50 and 59 years old with active or convalescent COVID-19.

The chain joins TRBV19 to TRBJ2-5, with TRBD2 matching 10 bases. J was trimmed by 5 bases and V by 10 bases; bases with no gene match: 13. The length of the CDR3 is 15 residues. Germline V CDR1 and CDR2: LNHDA, SQIVND (reference sequence). The chain's CDR3 is CATRTSGTFWETQYF. The DNA of the CDR3 is TGTGCCACTCGGACTAGCGGAACCTTTTGGGAGACCCAGTACTTC.

The V and J genes are TRBV11-1 and TRBJ2-7; D call uncertain. Germline CDR1 SGHAT, CDR2 FQDESV (reference sequence). V shed 1 base and J shed 5 bases, with 9 bases lying between them. The CDR3 length is 13 residues. The CDR3 loop reads CASSLDSTDEQYF. The CDR3 nucleotides are TGTGCCAGCAGCTTAGATTCAACGGACGAGCAGTACTTC.

CDR3 bases: TGTGCCGTTGACCGGTGGGGGCGTGACACAGATACGCAGTATTTT. It encodes CAVDRWGRDTDTQYF. The genes are TRBV2 and TRBJ2-3; possibly TRBD1 for D (6 bases). The CDR3 is made up of 15 amino acids. Deletions cut 11 bases from V and 2 bases from J, with 20 bases between. Germline CDR1 SNHLY, CDR2 FYNNEI.

The rearrangement uses TRBV3-1 (or the pseudogene TRBV3-2) and TRBJ2-5, with D perhaps TRBD2 (5 bases). The V gene's germline CDR1 is LGHDT and CDR2 YNNKEL (reference sequence). This CDR3 has 14 amino acids. Deletions cut 4 bases from V and 5 bases from J, with 14 bases between. CDR3 sequence reads: CASSRSGSGETQYF. The CDR3 DNA follows: TGTGCCAGCAGCCGGAGTGGGAGTGGCGAGACCCAGTACTTC.

The V call is TRBV6-6, the J call TRBJ1-2; 9 positions agree with TRBD1. Trimming took 4 bases from V and 4 from J; bases not matched to a gene: 1. CDR1 MNHNY and CDR2 SVGAGI come from the germline V gene (reference sequence). This CDR3 is 13 amino acids long. CDR3 DNA: TGTGCCAGCAGTTGGGACAGGGCCTATGGCTACACCTTC. This codes for CASSWDRAYGYTF.

The J gene is TRBJ2-1, the V gene TRBV11-2, with 7 bases that match TRBD1. CDR3 length: 14 amino acids. Per the germline V gene, CDR1 is SGHAT and CDR2 is FQNNGV. Trimming cost V 7 bases and J 3 bases; bases outside gene matches: 6. CDR3 residues: CASNTDRVYNEQFF. The CDR3 bases are TGTGCCAGCAACACCGACAGGGTCTACAATGAGCAGTTCTTC.

The rearrangement links TRBV7-2 to TRBJ2-5, with D perhaps TRBD2 (6 bases). The CDR3 contains 15 residues. V was shortened by 1 base and J by 5 bases, with 14 bases between the two germline ends. Germline V CDR1 and CDR2: SGHTA, FQGNSA. The CDR3 loop reads CASSLVYGTRETQYF. CDR3 bases: TGTGCCAGCAGCTTAGTCTACGGGACTCGGGAGACCCAGTACTTC.

The chain employs TRBV23-1 and TRBJ1-5; 8 positions agree with TRBD1. TRBV23-1 is flagged as an ORF with uncertain function. The CDR3 length is 16 residues. With V trimmed by 2 bases and J by 5 bases, 8 bases remained unmatched. The CDR3: CASSQPGTGPDQPQHF. The CDR3 coding sequence is TGCGCCAGCAGTCAACCCGGGACAGGACCTGATCAGCCCCAGCATTTT.

CDR3 sequence: CASSASGGSRTDTQYF. The CDR3 region has the DNA TGTGCCAGCAGTGCGAGCGGGGGGTCGCGCACAGATACGCAGTATTTT. The chain couples TRBV2 to TRBJ2-3, with 9 bases matching TRBD2. Germline assignment: CDR1 SNHLY and CDR2 FYNNEI. Losses at the gene ends were 4 bases for V and 1 base for J; bases not matched to a gene: 6. This CDR3 contains 16 residues.

The chain recombines TRBV5-1 with TRBJ1-2; D remains unclear. The germline V and J ends were trimmed by 0 bases and 1 base, with 10 bases remaining between them. This CDR3 spans 15 amino acids. Germline-derived CDR1 and CDR2 are SGHRS and YFSETQ. CDR3 coding DNA: TGCGCCAGCAGCTTGGCCGCCAACTATAACTATGGCTACACCTTC. It translates to CASSLAANYNYGYTF.

The chain is built from TRBV29-1 and TRBJ2-3; weak D call: TRBD1 (6 bases). The CDR3 has 16 residues. From germline, CDR1 is SQVTM and CDR2 ANQGSEA. V dropped 0 bases and J dropped 0 bases, with 13 bases sitting between them. The CDR3 loop is CSVEERLTGSTDTQYF. The CDR3 DNA sequence: TGCAGCGTTGAAGAACGATTAACAGGGAGCACAGATACGCAGTATTTT.

V usage is TRBV5-8 and J usage is TRBJ1-3; a possible D gene is TRBD1 (6 bases). The CDR3 totals 15 residues. The germline V gene has CDR1 SGHTS and CDR2 YDEGEE. Between the trimmed V and J ends, which lost 1 base and 3 bases, there was a span of 11 bases. The CDR3 region is CASSLSGQHGNTIYF. In DNA form, the CDR3 reads TGTGCCAGCAGCTTGTCTGGACAGCATGGAAACACCATATATTTT.